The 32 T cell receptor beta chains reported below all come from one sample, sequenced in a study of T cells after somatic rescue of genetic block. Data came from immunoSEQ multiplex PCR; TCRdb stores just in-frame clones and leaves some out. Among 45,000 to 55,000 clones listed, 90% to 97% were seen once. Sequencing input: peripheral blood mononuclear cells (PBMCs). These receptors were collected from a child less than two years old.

The CDR3 sequence is CASSPPSGSFADTQYF. Written as DNA, the CDR3 is TGTGCCAGCTCACCTCCTAGCGGGAGTTTCGCAGATACGCAGTATTTT. The chain joins TRBV18 to TRBJ2-3, with 10 bases matching TRBD2. The CDR3 runs 16 residues. CDR1 is KGHSH and CDR2 is LQKENI in the germline V gene. Trimming removed 3 bases from V and 4 bases from J; junction bases left unmatched: 7.

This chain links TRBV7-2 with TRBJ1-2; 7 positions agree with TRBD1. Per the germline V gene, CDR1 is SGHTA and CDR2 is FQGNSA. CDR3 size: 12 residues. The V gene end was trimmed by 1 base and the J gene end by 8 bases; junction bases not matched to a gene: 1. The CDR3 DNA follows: TGTGCCAGCAGCTTAGGAGGGGGCGGCTACACCTTC. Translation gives CASSLGGGGYTF.

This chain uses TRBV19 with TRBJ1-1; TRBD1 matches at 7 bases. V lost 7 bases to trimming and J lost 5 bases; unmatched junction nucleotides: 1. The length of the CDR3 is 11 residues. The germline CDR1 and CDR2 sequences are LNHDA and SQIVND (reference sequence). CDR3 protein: CASTQGTEAFF. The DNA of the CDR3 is TGTGCCAGTACACAGGGGACTGAAGCTTTCTTT.

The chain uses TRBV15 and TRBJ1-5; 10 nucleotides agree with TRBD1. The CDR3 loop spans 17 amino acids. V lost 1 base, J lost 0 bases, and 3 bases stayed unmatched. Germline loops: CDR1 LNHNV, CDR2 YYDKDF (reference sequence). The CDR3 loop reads CATSRGTGGFSNQPQHF. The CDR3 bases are TGTGCCACCAGCAGAGGGACAGGGGGTTTTAGCAATCAGCCCCAGCATTTT.

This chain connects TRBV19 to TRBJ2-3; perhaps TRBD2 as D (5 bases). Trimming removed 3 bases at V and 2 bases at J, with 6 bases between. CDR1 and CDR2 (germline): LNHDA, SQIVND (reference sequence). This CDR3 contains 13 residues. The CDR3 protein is CASSILATDTQYF. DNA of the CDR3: TGTGCCAGTAGTATCCTAGCCACAGATACGCAGTATTTT.

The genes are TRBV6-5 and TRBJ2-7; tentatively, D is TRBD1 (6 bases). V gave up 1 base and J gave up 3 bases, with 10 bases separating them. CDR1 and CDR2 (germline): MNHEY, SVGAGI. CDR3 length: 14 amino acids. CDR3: CASSYYRADYEQYF. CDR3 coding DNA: TGTGCCAGCAGTTACTACAGGGCAGACTACGAGCAGTACTTC.

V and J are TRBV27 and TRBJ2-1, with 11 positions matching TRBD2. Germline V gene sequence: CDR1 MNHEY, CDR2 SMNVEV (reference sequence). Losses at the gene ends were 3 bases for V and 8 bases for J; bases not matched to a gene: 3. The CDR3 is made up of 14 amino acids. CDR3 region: CASSLVAGGDEQFF. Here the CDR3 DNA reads TGTGCCAGCAGTTTGGTAGCGGGAGGGGATGAGCAGTTCTTC.

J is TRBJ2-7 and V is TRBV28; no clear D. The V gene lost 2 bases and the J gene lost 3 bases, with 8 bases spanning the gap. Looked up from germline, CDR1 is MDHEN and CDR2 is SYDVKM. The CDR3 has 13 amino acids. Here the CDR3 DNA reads TGTGCCAGCAGTTTACGACCAGGCTACGAGCAGTACTTC. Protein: CASSLRPGYEQYF.

The CDR3 DNA sequence: TGTGCCAGCAGTGACCAATGGTCTAGCTCCTACAATGAGCAGTTCTTC. Encoded protein: CASSDQWSSSYNEQFF. The chain is built from TRBV6-4 and TRBJ2-1; D remains ambiguous. In germline, CDR1 is MRHNA, CDR2 SNTAGT. The V gene lost 2 bases and the J gene lost 0 bases, with 11 bases spanning the gap. The CDR3 covers 16 residues.

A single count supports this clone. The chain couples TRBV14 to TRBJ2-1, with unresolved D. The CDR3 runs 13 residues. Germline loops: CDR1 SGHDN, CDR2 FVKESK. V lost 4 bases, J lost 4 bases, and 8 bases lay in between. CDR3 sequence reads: CASSLFPYNEQFF. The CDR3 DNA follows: TGTGCCAGCAGCCTCTTCCCATACAATGAGCAGTTCTTC.

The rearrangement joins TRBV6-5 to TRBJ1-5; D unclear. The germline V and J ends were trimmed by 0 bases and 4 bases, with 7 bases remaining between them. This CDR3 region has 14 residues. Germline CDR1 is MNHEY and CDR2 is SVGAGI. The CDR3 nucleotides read TGTGCCAGCAGTTACTCGAGGAGAAATCAGCCCCAGCATTTT. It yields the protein CASSYSRRNQPQHF.

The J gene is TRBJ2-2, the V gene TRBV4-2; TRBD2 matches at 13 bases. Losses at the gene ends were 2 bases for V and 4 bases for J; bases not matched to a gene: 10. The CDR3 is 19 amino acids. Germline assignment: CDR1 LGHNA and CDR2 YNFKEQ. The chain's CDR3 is CASSQHPGLAGVSTGELFF. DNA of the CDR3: TGTGCCAGCAGCCAACATCCTGGACTAGCGGGAGTCTCCACCGGGGAGCTGTTTTTT.

The CDR3: CASSYAGWEAGELFF. In nucleotides, the CDR3 is TGTGCCAGCAGTTACGCAGGGTGGGAGGCCGGGGAGCTGTTTTTT. The rearrangement joins TRBV6-6 to TRBJ2-2; weak D call: TRBD2 (6 bases). The CDR3 contains 15 residues. Trimming took 2 bases from V and 6 from J, leaving 13 bases between them. Per germline, CDR1 MNHNY and CDR2 SVGAGI (reference sequence).

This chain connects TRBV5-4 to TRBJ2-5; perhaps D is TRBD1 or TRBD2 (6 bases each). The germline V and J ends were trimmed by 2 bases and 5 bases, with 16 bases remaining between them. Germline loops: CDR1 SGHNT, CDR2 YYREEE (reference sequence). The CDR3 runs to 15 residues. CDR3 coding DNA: TGTGCCAGCAGCTTTGTCGATGGGGGGCGTGAGACCCAGTACTTC. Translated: CASSFVDGGRETQYF.

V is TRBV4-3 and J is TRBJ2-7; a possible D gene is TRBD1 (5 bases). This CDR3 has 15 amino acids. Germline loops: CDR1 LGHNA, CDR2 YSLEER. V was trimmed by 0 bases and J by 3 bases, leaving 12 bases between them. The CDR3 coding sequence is TGCGCCAGCAGCCAAGATAACCAGGGCGGCTACGAGCAGTACTTC. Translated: CASSQDNQGGYEQYF.

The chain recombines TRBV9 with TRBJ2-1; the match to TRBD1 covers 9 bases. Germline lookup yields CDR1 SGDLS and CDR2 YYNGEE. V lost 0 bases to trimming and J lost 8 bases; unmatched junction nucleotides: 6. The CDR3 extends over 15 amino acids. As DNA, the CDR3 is TGTGCCAGCAGCGTAGCCGGACAGGGGTTTCATGAGCAGTTCTTC. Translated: CASSVAGQGFHEQFF.

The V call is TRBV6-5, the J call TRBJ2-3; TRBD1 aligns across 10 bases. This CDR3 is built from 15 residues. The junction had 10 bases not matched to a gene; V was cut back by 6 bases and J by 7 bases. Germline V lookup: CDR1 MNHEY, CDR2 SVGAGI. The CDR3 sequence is CASRDVDRGKHTQYF. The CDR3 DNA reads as TGTGCCAGCAGGGATGTGGACAGGGGGAAGCATACGCAGTATTTT.

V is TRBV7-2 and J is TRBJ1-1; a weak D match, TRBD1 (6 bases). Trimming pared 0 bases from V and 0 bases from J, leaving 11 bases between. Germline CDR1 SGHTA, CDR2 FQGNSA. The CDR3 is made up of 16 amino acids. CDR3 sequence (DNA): TGTGCCAGCAGCTTAGCTTACACAGGGATGAACACTGAAGCTTTCTTT. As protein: CASSLAYTGMNTEAFF.

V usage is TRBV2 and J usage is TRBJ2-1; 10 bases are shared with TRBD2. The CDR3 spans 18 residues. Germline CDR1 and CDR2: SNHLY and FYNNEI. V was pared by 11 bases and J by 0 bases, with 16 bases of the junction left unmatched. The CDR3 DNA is TGTGCCTCCCATAGGGGACTAGCGTTTCCTAGCTCCTACAATGAGCAGTTCTTC. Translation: CASHRGLAFPSSYNEQFF.

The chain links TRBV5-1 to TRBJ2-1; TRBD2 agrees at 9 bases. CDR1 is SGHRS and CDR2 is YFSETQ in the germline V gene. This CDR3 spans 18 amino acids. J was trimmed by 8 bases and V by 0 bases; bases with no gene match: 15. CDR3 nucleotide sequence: TGCGCCAGCAGCTTGGCAGACGTCGCGGGAGGGAATCCTTATGAGCAGTTCTTC. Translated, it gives CASSLADVAGGNPYEQFF.

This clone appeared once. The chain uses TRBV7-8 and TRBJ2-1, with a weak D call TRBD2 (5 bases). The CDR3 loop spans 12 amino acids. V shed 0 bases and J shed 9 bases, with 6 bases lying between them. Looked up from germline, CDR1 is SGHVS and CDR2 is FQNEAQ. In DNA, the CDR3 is TGTGCCAGCAGCTTAGCGGGGAGTGAGCAGTTCTTC. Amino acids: CASSLAGSEQFF.

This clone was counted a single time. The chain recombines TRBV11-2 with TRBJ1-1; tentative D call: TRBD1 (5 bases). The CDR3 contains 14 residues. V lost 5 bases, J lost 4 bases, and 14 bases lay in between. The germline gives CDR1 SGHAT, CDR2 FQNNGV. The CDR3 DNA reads TGTGCCAGCAGCACCGGGACGGCCCTCACTGAAGCTTTCTTT. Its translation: CASSTGTALTEAFF.

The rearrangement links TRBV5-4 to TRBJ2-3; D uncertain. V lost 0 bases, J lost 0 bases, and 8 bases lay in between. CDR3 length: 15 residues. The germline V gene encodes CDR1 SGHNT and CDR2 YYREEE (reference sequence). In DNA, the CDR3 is TGTGCCAGCAGCTTGGAGCCCTTTAGCACAGATACGCAGTATTTT. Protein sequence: CASSLEPFSTDTQYF.

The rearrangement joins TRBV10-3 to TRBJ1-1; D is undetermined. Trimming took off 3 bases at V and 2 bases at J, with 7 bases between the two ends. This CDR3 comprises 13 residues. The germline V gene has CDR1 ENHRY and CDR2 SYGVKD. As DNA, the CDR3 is TGTGCCATCAGTGATCACAGAAACACTGAAGCTTTCTTT. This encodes CAISDHRNTEAFF.

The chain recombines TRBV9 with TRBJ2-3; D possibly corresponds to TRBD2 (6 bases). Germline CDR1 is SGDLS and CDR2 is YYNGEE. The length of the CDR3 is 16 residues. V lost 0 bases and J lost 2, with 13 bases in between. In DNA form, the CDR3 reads TGTGCCAGCAGCGTAGGGGACGGGAGAGCCACAGATACGCAGTATTTT. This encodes CASSVGDGRATDTQYF.

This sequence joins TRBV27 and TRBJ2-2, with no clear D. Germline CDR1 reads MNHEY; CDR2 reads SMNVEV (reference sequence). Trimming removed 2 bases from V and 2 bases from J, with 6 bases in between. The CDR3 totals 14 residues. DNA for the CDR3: TGTGCCAGCAGTTTACGGGTAAACACCGGGGAGCTGTTTTTT. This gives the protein CASSLRVNTGELFF.

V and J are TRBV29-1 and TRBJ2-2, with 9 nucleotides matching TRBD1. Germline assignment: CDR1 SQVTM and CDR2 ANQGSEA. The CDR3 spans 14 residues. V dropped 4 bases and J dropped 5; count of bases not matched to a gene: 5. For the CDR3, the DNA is TGCAGCGTTGTAAGGACAGGGGCTACCGGGGAGCTGTTTTTT. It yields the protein CSVVRTGATGELFF.

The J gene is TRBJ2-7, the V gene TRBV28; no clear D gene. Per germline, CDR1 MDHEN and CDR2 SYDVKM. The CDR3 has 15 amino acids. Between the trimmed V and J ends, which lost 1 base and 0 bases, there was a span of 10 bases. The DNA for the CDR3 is TGTGCCAGCAGTTTATTGGCACAGAGCTCCTACGAGCAGTACTTC. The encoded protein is CASSLLAQSSYEQYF. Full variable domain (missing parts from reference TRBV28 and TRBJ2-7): DVKVTQSSRYLVKRTGEKVFLECVQDMDHENMFWYRQDPGLGLRLIYFSYDVKMKEKGDIPEGYSVSREKKERFSLILESASTNQTSMYLCASSLLAQSSYEQYFGPGTRLTVT.

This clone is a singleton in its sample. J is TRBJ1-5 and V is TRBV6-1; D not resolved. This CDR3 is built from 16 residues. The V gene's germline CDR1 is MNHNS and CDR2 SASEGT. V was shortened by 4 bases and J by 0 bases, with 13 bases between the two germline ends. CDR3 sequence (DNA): TGTGCCAGCAGTGGTTCGCCAGAGTATAGCAATCAGCCCCAGCATTTT. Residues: CASSGSPEYSNQPQHF.

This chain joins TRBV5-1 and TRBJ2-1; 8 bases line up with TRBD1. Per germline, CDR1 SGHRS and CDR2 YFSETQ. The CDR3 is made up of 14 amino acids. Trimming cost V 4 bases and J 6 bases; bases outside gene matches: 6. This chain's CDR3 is CASSLRDRFNEQFF. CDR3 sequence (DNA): TGCGCCAGCAGCCTCCGGGACAGGTTCAATGAGCAGTTCTTC.

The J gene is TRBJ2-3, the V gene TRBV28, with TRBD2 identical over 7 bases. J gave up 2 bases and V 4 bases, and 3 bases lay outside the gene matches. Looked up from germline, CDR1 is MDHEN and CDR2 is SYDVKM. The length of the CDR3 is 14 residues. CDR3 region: CASSWDYYTDTQYF. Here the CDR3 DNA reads TGTGCCAGCAGTTGGGACTACTACACAGATACGCAGTATTTT.

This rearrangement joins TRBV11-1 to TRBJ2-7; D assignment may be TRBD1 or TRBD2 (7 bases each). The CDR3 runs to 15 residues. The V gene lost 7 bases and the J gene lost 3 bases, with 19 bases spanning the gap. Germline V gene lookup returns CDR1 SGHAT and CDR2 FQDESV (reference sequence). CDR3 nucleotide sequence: TGTGCCAGCACCCAGGGGGGGACGGAAGTCTACGAGCAGTACTTC. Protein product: CASTQGGTEVYEQYF.